The source of this T cell receptor (beta chain) is a study of CD8 T cells in Susac syndrome. Germline V CDR1 and CDR2: LNHDA, SQIVND (reference sequence). V lost 5 bases and J 2 bases, leaving 16 bases between the germline ends. The CDR3 sequence is 16 residues long. Random hexamers were used to reverse transcribe the RNA input (about 0.5 to 1 ug). Each CDR3 protein is one row after TCRdb ran MiXCR on the immunoSEQ multiplex PCR reads. Altogether tens of thousands of distinct CDR3 sequences are present, more than 85% being singletons, with the ten largest covering 0.45% to 0.5%. This TCR came from a human donor with Susac syndrome. The chain couples TRBV19 to TRBJ2-1; D ambiguous. The sequencing input was CD8+ T cells from PBMCs. CDR3 amino acids: CASSPARFDPYNEQFF. CDR3 nucleotide sequence: TGTGCCAGTAGTCCCGCCCGTTTCGACCCCTACAATGAGCAGTTCTTC. The complete variable domain, with remaining parts taken from reference TRBV19 and TRBJ2-1, reads DGGITQSPKYLFRKEGQNVTLSCEQNLNHDAMYWYRQDPGQGLRLIYYSQIVNDFQKGDIAEGYSVSREKKESFPLTVTSAQKNPTAFYLCASSPARFDPYNEQFFGPGTRLTVL.